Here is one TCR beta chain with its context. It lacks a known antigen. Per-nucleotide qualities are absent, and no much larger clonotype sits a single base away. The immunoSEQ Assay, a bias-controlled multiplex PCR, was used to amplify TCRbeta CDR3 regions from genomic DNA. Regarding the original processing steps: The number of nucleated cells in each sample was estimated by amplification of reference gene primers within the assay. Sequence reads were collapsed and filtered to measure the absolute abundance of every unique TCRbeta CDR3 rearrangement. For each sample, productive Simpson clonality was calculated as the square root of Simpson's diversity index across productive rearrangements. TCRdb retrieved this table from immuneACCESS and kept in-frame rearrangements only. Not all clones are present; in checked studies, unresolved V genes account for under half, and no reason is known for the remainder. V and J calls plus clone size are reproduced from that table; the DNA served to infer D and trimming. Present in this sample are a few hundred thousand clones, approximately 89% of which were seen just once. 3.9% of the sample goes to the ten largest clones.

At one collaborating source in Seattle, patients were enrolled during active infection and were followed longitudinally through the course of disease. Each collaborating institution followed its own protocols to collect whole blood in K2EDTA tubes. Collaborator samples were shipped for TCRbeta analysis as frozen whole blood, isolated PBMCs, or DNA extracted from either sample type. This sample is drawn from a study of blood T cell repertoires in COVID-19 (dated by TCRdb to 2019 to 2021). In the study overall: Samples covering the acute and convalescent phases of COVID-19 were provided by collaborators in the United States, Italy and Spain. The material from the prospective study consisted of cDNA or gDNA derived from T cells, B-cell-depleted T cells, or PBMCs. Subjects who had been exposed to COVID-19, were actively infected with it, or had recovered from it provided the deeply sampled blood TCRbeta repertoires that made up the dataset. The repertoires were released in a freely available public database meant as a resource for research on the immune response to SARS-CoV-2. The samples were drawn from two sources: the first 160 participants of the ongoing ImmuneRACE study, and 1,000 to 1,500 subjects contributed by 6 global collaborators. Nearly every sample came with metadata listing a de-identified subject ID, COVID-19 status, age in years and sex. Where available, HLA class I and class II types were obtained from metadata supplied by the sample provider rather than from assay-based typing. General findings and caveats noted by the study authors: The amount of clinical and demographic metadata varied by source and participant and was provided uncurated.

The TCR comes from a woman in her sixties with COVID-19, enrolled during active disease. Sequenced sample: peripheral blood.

The nucleotide sequence reads TGTGCCAGCTCACTAACCGGTGGACAGGTGGAAGAGACCCAGTACTTC. It translates to CASSLTGGQVEETQYF. The chain couples TRBV18 to TRBJ2-5, and 7 junction bases match TRBD1. CDR1 and CDR2 (KGHSH, LQKENI) derive from the germline V gene. Reading from cysteine to phenylalanine, the CDR3 counts 16 amino acids. Solely the CDR3 DNA is kept, with 48 bases framed from the first base. Ends trimmed: V by 4 bases, J by 3 bases; bases unmatched to a gene: 11.